A selection of T cell receptor beta chains follows, all from one sample in a study of blood T cells in healthy people across ages. TCRdb used MiXCR to reprocess the 5' RACE reads, holding one entry per CDR3 protein. Here the sample spans some 1.8 million distinct CDR3 sequences, about two fifths being singletons. Sequenced material: blood. The receptors come from a human donor in good health. Both conserved end residues are part of each CDR3. Each record gives: clone size, D gene, J gene, V gene, CDR3 protein, CDR3 DNA. A D gene is named only where the DNA matches it firmly. Clone size is shown for a subset of rows, as once, few, many or a class of expanded clone.

clone size: few
D gene: TRBD1
J gene: TRBJ1-2
V gene: TRBV5-5
CDR3 protein: CASSSQAGQGANGYTF
CDR3 DNA: TGTGCCAGCAGCTCACAAGCCGGACAGGGGGCAAATGGCTACACCTTC

clone size: .
D gene: .
J gene: TRBJ1-1
V gene: TRBV10-3
CDR3 protein: CAISDSSAKTEAFF
CDR3 DNA: TGTGCCATCAGTGATTCCTCCGCGAAAACTGAAGCTTTCTTT

clone size: few
D gene: .
J gene: TRBJ2-3
V gene: TRBV3-1
CDR3 protein: CASSQDSLTPRHTQYF
CDR3 DNA: TGTGCCAGCAGCCAAGATAGCTTGACACCGAGACATACGCAGTATTTT

clone size: .
D gene: .
J gene: TRBJ2-5
V gene: TRBV5-1
CDR3 protein: CASSGGPEETQYF
CDR3 DNA: TGCGCCAGCAGCGGGGGGCCAGAAGAGACCCAGTACTTC

clone size: .
D gene: TRBD1
J gene: TRBJ2-7
V gene: TRBV29-1
CDR3 protein: CSVEQTGASYEQYF
CDR3 DNA: TGCAGCGTTGAACAGACAGGGGCGTCCTACGAGCAGTACTTC

clone size: .
D gene: .
J gene: TRBJ1-1
V gene: TRBV20-1
CDR3 protein: CSASSSGIEEKPFGAFF
CDR3 DNA: TGCAGTGCTAGTTCCTCGGGTATAGAGGAGAAACCCTTTGGCGCTTTCTTT

clone size: .
D gene: .
J gene: TRBJ2-3
V gene: TRBV7-9
CDR3 protein: CASRGTGRSAYF
CDR3 DNA: TGTGCCAGCAGGGGGACCGGACGCTCCGCGTATTTT

clone size: few
D gene: .
J gene: TRBJ2-3
V gene: TRBV12-3/TRBV12-4
CDR3 protein: CASSLSRDQPQYF
CDR3 DNA: TGTGCCAGCAGTTTAAGTAGGGATCAGCCCCAGTATTTT

clone size: .
D gene: TRBD1
J gene: TRBJ2-3
V gene: TRBV6-6
CDR3 protein: CASSSRPGGWQDTQYF
CDR3 DNA: TGTGCCAGCAGTTCCCGCCCAGGGGGTTGGCAAGATACGCAGTATTTT

clone size: few
D gene: TRBD1
J gene: TRBJ1-4
V gene: TRBV20-1
CDR3 protein: CSASTGGKEKLFF
CDR3 DNA: TGCAGTGCTTCCACAGGGGGCAAAGAAAAACTGTTTTTT

clone size: .
D gene: .
J gene: TRBJ2-1
V gene: TRBV6-2/TRBV6-3
CDR3 protein: CASSYQRGASNEQFF
CDR3 DNA: TGTGCCAGCAGTTACCAGCGAGGGGCGTCCAATGAGCAGTTCTTC

clone size: .
D gene: .
J gene: TRBJ2-3
V gene: TRBV7-2
CDR3 protein: CASTIDYGAGTQYF
CDR3 DNA: TGTGCCAGCACTATAGACTATGGAGCGGGTACGCAGTATTTT

clone size: few
D gene: .
J gene: TRBJ2-7
V gene: TRBV28
CDR3 protein: CASSFLGSNYEQYF
CDR3 DNA: TGTGCCAGCAGTTTTTTGGGGTCGAATTACGAGCAGTACTTC

clone size: few
D gene: TRBD2
J gene: TRBJ2-1
V gene: TRBV6-1
CDR3 protein: CASSDSGLVENEQFF
CDR3 DNA: TGTGCCAGCAGTGACTCCGGACTAGTGGAAAATGAGCAGTTCTTC

clone size: .
D gene: .
J gene: TRBJ1-2
V gene: TRBV28
CDR3 protein: CASSTNRGPLGVLNYGYTF
CDR3 DNA: TGTGCCAGCAGTACGAACCGGGGGCCGCTCGGGGTTCTTAACTATGGCTACACCTTC

clone size: few
D gene: TRBD1
J gene: TRBJ1-2
V gene: TRBV5-1
CDR3 protein: CASSPSGTGEGNYGYTF
CDR3 DNA: TGCGCCAGCAGCCCCTCCGGGACAGGGGAAGGTAACTATGGCTACACCTTC

clone size: .
D gene: TRBD1
J gene: TRBJ2-7
V gene: TRBV5-1
CDR3 protein: CASSWVTGVSSYEQYF
CDR3 DNA: TGCGCCAGCAGCTGGGTGACAGGGGTTTCCTCCTACGAGCAGTACTTC

clone size: few
D gene: .
J gene: TRBJ1-4
V gene: TRBV15
CDR3 protein: CATSIGGLNEKLFF
CDR3 DNA: TGTGCCACCAGCATTGGGGGCCTCAATGAAAAACTGTTTTTT

clone size: .
D gene: TRBD1
J gene: TRBJ2-7
V gene: TRBV3-1
CDR3 protein: CASSQDPRQGNEQYF
CDR3 DNA: TGTGCCAGCAGCCAAGATCCCCGACAGGGGAACGAGCAGTACTTC

clone size: .
D gene: TRBD2
J gene: TRBJ2-3
V gene: TRBV20-1
CDR3 protein: CSATGTSGVQDTQYF
CDR3 DNA: TGCAGTGCTACCGGGACTAGCGGGGTTCAAGATACGCAGTATTTT

clone size: .
D gene: .
J gene: TRBJ2-4
V gene: TRBV5-6
CDR3 protein: CASSPRAALAKNIQYF
CDR3 DNA: TGTGCCAGCAGCCCGAGGGCGGCTCTAGCCAAAAACATTCAGTACTTC

clone size: few
D gene: TRBD1
J gene: TRBJ2-3
V gene: TRBV5-1
CDR3 protein: CASSLAGTGAGDTQYF
CDR3 DNA: TGCGCCAGCAGCTTGGCCGGGACAGGGGCGGGAGATACGCAGTATTTT

clone size: .
D gene: TRBD1
J gene: TRBJ1-2
V gene: TRBV7-3
CDR3 protein: CASSLTGTGSRDGYTF
CDR3 DNA: TGTGCCAGCAGCTTAACTGGGACAGGCAGTCGAGATGGCTACACCTTC

clone size: few
D gene: .
J gene: TRBJ2-1
V gene: TRBV10-3
CDR3 protein: CAISESDNEQFF
CDR3 DNA: TGTGCCATCAGTGAGTCGGACAATGAGCAGTTCTTC

clone size: .
D gene: .
J gene: TRBJ2-3
V gene: TRBV11-2
CDR3 protein: CASTSISTDTQYF
CDR3 DNA: TGTGCCAGCACCTCTATATCCACAGATACGCAGTATTTT

clone size: few
D gene: TRBD2
J gene: TRBJ2-3
V gene: TRBV5-1
CDR3 protein: CASSILAGGSDTQYF
CDR3 DNA: TGCGCCAGCAGCATACTAGCGGGCGGCTCAGATACGCAGTATTTT

clone size: .
D gene: .
J gene: TRBJ2-2
V gene: TRBV2
CDR3 protein: CASSVTGTNTGELFF
CDR3 DNA: TGTGCCAGCAGTGTTACGGGGACGAACACCGGGGAGCTGTTTTTT

clone size: .
D gene: .
J gene: TRBJ1-5
V gene: TRBV7-2
CDR3 protein: CASSPGGRGGNQPQHF
CDR3 DNA: TGTGCCAGCAGCCCCGGCGGCAGGGGTGGCAATCAGCCCCAGCATTTT